The 8 T cell receptor beta chains below come from one sample, sequenced in a study of shared clonotypes between healthy human individuals. The method was immunoSEQ multiplex PCR; TCRdb's version includes in-frame clones alone and lacks a portion of them. The table has over 1.4 million clones, roughly 96% seen once. Sequencing input: naive CD4+ T cells sorted from blood. Subset denoted: CD45RA+ positively selected. Receptors were obtained from a man aged 30 to 39 in good health.

V is TRBV6-5 and J is TRBJ2-4; 7 bases fit TRBD1. V lost 2 bases to trimming and J lost 2 bases; unmatched junction nucleotides: 3. Germline CDR1 reads MNHEY; CDR2 reads SVGAGI. This CDR3 has 15 residues. The CDR3 loop is CASSYPQGTKNIQYF. The CDR3 DNA is TGTGCCAGCAGTTACCCACAGGGGACCAAAAACATTCAGTACTTC.

V gene TRBV9 combines with J gene TRBJ1-2; 11 nucleotides match TRBD1. V lost 2 bases and J lost 8; bases outside the gene matches: 8. Germline V gene data show CDR1 as SGDLS and CDR2 as YYNGEE. This CDR3 has 15 amino acids. CDR3 region: CASSVGQGAPEGYTF. CDR3 nucleotides: TGTGCCAGCAGCGTTGGACAGGGGGCTCCAGAAGGCTACACCTTC.

Concerning this clone: The sample holds other DNA sequences that translate to the same CDR3. The chain employs TRBV28 and TRBJ2-7; no definite D call. V was clipped by 1 base and J by 0 bases, with 7 bases between them. The CDR3 contains 14 residues. Germline V lookup: CDR1 MDHEN, CDR2 SYDVKM. CDR3 region: CASSLFGDSYEQYF. The CDR3 coding sequence is TGTGCCAGCAGTTTATTTGGCGACTCCTACGAGCAGTACTTC.

This chain uses TRBV9 with TRBJ2-5; TRBD2 agrees at 9 bases. This CDR3 has 15 amino acids. Germline CDR1 is SGDLS and CDR2 is YYNGEE. After removal of 0 bases from V and 4 bases from J, the junction contained 4 bases not matched to a gene. The DNA of the CDR3 is TGTGCCAGCAGCGTAGGGCTAGCGGGAAGAGAGACCCAGTACTTC. Translating it yields CASSVGLAGRETQYF.

This clone has just one count. The chain carries TRBV5-1 and TRBJ2-3; 7 bases line up with TRBD1. The CDR3 contains 16 residues. Germline CDR1 reads SGHRS; CDR2 reads YFSETQ. Germline trimming cut 0 bases from V and 2 bases from J; bases unmatched to any gene: 6. This CDR3 reads CASSLGQGANTDTQYF. The CDR3 DNA follows: TGCGCCAGCAGCTTGGGACAGGGTGCCAACACAGATACGCAGTATTTT.

The chain carries TRBV30 and TRBJ2-1, with D perhaps being TRBD1 or TRBD2 (5 bases each). The germline CDR1 and CDR2 sequences are GTSNPN and SVGIG (reference sequence). This CDR3 is built from 17 residues. V lost 4 bases to trimming and J lost 0 bases, with 19 bases between them. The CDR3 reads CAWTGAGAGISYNEQFF. The CDR3, as DNA: TGTGCCTGGACGGGCGCCGGGGCGGGCATCTCCTACAATGAGCAGTTCTTC.

V usage is TRBV10-2 and J usage is TRBJ1-2; no firm D call. Germline V gives CDR1 WSHSY, CDR2 SAAADI. The CDR3 sequence is 12 residues long. V gave up 2 bases and J gave up 4 bases, with 5 bases separating them. CDR3 DNA: TGCGCCAGCAGTGAGAGGGCCTATGGCTACACCTTC. This codes for CASSERAYGYTF.

This clone was counted a few times. The rearrangement joins TRBV7-9 to TRBJ2-7; D unclear. V shed 0 bases and J shed 2 bases, with 8 bases lying between them. The CDR3 spans 14 residues. Germline lookup yields CDR1 SEHNR and CDR2 FQNEAQ (reference sequence). The CDR3 protein is CASSLAAPTYEQYF. The CDR3 nucleotides are TGTGCCAGCAGCTTAGCGGCCCCTACCTACGAGCAGTACTTC. Together with reference TRBV7-9 and TRBJ2-7, the CDR3 gives the full variable domain: DTGVSQNPRHKITKRGQNVTFRCDPISEHNRLYWYRQTLGQGPEFLTYFQNEAQLEKSRLLSDRFSAERPKGSFSTLEIQRTEQGDSAMYLCASSLAAPTYEQYFGPGTRLTVT.